The rows below give T cell receptor beta chains drawn from one sample of a study of blood T cell repertoires in COVID-19. The table came from immunoSEQ multiplex PCR; TCRdb's copy has only in-frame clones and leaves some out. The table includes some 220,000 clones, 70% to 90% detected once. The sample consisted of peripheral blood. The source of these receptors is a man aged 50-60 years with COVID-19, enrolled during active disease. Both conserved end residues are part of each CDR3. The D gene is left open where the match is weak. Clone size, where shown, is once, few, many, or a class for clones that have expanded.

d_call,clone_size,j_call,v_call,cdr3_aa,cdr3_nt
.,.,TRBJ1-4,TRBV29-1,CSVGGREEKLFF,TGCAGCGTTGGGGGCAGGGAGGAGAAACTGTTTTTT
TRBD1,.,TRBJ2-5,TRBV30,CAWIGTGLGPQETQYF,TGTGCCTGGATCGGGACAGGGTTAGGCCCACAAGAGACCCAGTACTTC
.,.,TRBJ1-2,TRBV7-8,CASTPGGPFGYTF,TGTGCCAGCACCCCGGGAGGTCCCTTTGGCTACACCTTC
TRBD1,.,TRBJ2-4,TRBV5-8,CASSRRTGMDF,TGTGCCAGCAGCCGCCGGACAGGGATGGACTTC
.,.,TRBJ2-7,TRBV29-1,CSVSTQTHSYEQYF,TGCAGCGTCTCCACTCAGACACACTCCTACGAGCAGTACTTC
.,once,TRBJ2-3,TRBV7-9,CASSLGGSLTDTQYF,TGTGCCAGCAGCTTAGGGGGCAGCCTGACAGATACGCAGTATTTT
.,.,TRBJ2-2,TRBV25-1,CASSTTSRNTGELFF,TGTGCCAGCAGCACAACATCAAGGAACACCGGGGAGCTGTTTTTT
.,.,TRBJ2-3,TRBV5-1,CASSRGQLSTDTQYF,TGCGCCAGCAGCAGAGGACAACTTAGCACAGATACGCAGTATTTT
.,.,TRBJ1-4,TRBV10-3,CAISGRDTQINEKLFF,TGTGCCATCAGTGGCCGGGACACGCAAATTAATGAAAAACTGTTTTTT
.,.,TRBJ2-7,TRBV6-5,CASSYSSPGYSYEQYF,TGTGCCAGCAGTTACTCGTCGCCAGGGTACTCCTACGAGCAGTACTTC
TRBD1,once,TRBJ2-7,TRBV11-2,CASSHRDRNVEQYF,TGTGCCAGCAGCCACCGGGACAGGAATGTCGAGCAGTACTTC
.,.,TRBJ2-7,TRBV9,CASSAAPGHIYEQYF,TGTGCCAGCAGCGCTGCGCCGGGACACATCTACGAGCAGTACTTC
TRBD1,.,TRBJ2-1,TRBV4-1,CASSQDIQGNEQFF,TGCGCCAGCAGCCAAGATATACAGGGGAATGAGCAGTTCTTC
.,.,TRBJ1-2,TRBV2,CASSVGPGVYGYTF,TGTGCCAGCAGTGTCGGACCCGGGGTCTATGGCTACACCTTC
TRBD2,.,TRBJ2-7,TRBV27,CASGLAGTYEQYF,TGTGCCAGTGGACTAGCGGGTACCTACGAGCAGTACTTC
TRBD1,.,TRBJ1-6,TRBV5-1,CASSFGTGTPQGSPLHF,TGCGCCAGCAGCTTCGGGACAGGGACCCCACAGGGTTCACCCCTCCACTTT
.,.,TRBJ1-1,TRBV28,CASREVQGLNPMSEAFF,TGTGCCAGCCGGGAGGTGCAGGGTTTAAACCCGATGAGTGAAGCTTTCTTT
TRBD1,.,TRBJ2-5,TRBV7-2,CASSLGVDRGRETQYF,TGTGCCAGCAGCTTAGGGGTGGACAGGGGGCGAGAGACCCAGTACTTC
TRBD2,.,TRBJ2-5,TRBV5-4,CASSERGGQETQYF,TGTGCCAGCAGCGAGCGGGGGGGGCAAGAGACCCAGTACTTC
TRBD1,.,TRBJ1-1,TRBV18,CASSPRQGAGYTEAFF,TGTGCCAGCTCACCTAGACAGGGGGCGGGATACACTGAAGCTTTCTTT
.,.,TRBJ1-1,TRBV9,CASSVDRNTEAFF,TGTGCCAGCAGCGTAGACAGAAACACTGAAGCTTTCTTT
.,.,TRBJ2-7,TRBV20-1,CSPGEQYF,TGCAGCCCGGGCGAGCAGTACTTC
.,.,TRBJ2-3,TRBV28,CASSSTGSTDTQYF,TGTGCCAGCAGCAGCACAGGGTCCACAGATACGCAGTATTTT
.,.,TRBJ1-1,TRBV28,CASSITTPFF,TGTGCCAGCAGCATAACAACCCCTTTCTTT
.,.,TRBJ1-5,TRBV10-2,CASSDSQGRNQPQHF,TGCGCCAGCAGTGATTCCCAGGGGCGCAATCAGCCCCAGCATTTT
TRBD1,.,TRBJ1-1,TRBV11-3,CASSRDRMNTEAFF,TGTGCCAGCAGCAGGGACAGGATGAACACTGAAGCTTTCTTT
TRBD1,.,TRBJ1-6,TRBV30,CAWSRTGGSPLHF,TGTGCCTGGAGTAGGACAGGGGGATCACCCCTCCACTTT
.,.,TRBJ1-4,TRBV28,CASSFPADTPINEKLFF,TGTGCCAGCAGTTTCCCTGCCGACACACCGATAAATGAAAAACTGTTTTTT
TRBD1,.,TRBJ2-1,TRBV6-4,CASSPKGGTGDNEQFF,TGTGCCAGCAGCCCAAAAGGTGGGACAGGCGACAATGAGCAGTTCTTC
.,once,TRBJ1-2,TRBV10-2,CASSELVRTNYGYTF,TGCGCCAGCAGTGAGCTGGTGAGGACTAACTATGGCTACACCTTC
TRBD2,.,TRBJ2-3,TRBV3-1/TRBV3-2,CASSQTGLERGGWNF,TGTGCCAGCAGCCAAACTGGATTAGAGCGGGGGGGCTGGAATTTT
.,.,TRBJ1-2,TRBV7-9,CASSLASRGIRYGYTF,TGTGCCAGCAGCTTAGCCAGCAGGGGCATACGCTATGGCTACACCTTC
.,.,TRBJ2-2,TRBV6-6,CASSYGQSNTGELFF,TGTGCCAGCAGTTACGGGCAGAGCAACACCGGGGAGCTGTTTTTT
TRBD1,.,TRBJ1-2,TRBV10-3,CAISERGGQGANYGYTF,TGTGCCATCAGTGAACGAGGCGGACAGGGGGCTAACTATGGCTACACCTTC
TRBD2,many,TRBJ2-1,TRBV7-7,CASSSGRASDNEQFF,TGTGCTAGCAGCTCTGGGAGGGCCAGCGACAATGAGCAGTTCTTC
TRBD1,.,TRBJ2-7,TRBV20-1,CSASRVRGTYEQYF,TGCAGTGCTAGTAGGGTCAGGGGGACCTACGAGCAGTACTTC
.,.,TRBJ2-1,TRBV6-5,CASSPTGGQYNEQFF,TGTGCCAGCAGCCCCACAGGAGGACAGTACAATGAGCAGTTCTTC
.,.,TRBJ1-1,TRBV6-5,CASSRQWRDTEAFF,TGTGCCAGCAGTCGACAGTGGAGGGACACTGAAGCTTTCTTT
TRBD1,.,TRBJ2-5,TRBV27,CASSPKTGAAETQYF,TGTGCCAGCAGTCCCAAGACAGGGGCGGCAGAGACCCAGTACTTC
.,.,TRBJ1-5,TRBV6-2/TRBV6-3,CASSYGQGGQPQHF,TGTGCCAGCAGTTACGGGCAGGGTGGCCAGCCCCAGCATTTT
.,.,TRBJ1-1,TRBV9,CASSPPETGNTEAFF,TGTGCCAGCAGCCCACCGGAGACAGGGAACACTGAAGCTTTCTTT
.,.,TRBJ1-1,TRBV6-5,CASSYRRSPNTEAFF,TGTGCCAGCAGTTACAGGAGGTCACCTAACACTGAAGCTTTCTTT
.,.,TRBJ1-5,TRBV7-8,CASSPEGGFTNQPQHF,TGTGCCAGCAGCCCTGAGGGGGGGTTTACCAATCAGCCCCAGCATTTT
.,.,TRBJ2-3,TRBV13,CASSVQVPDTQYF,TGTGCCAGCAGCGTACAGGTTCCAGATACGCAGTATTTT
.,many,TRBJ1-4,TRBV30,CAWSVTGYNEKLFF,TGTGCCTGGAGTGTTACCGGTTATAATGAAAAACTGTTTTTT